This T cell receptor beta chain was captured in a study of blood T cells in healthy people across ages. Findings and caveats of the study: PBMCs were not sorted, which prevented a conclusive comparison of naive versus antigen-experienced cells. For the donors, CMV status was unknown and possibly confounded expanded clonotype changes.

CDR3 length: 14 amino acids. Trimming removed 8 bases from V and 4 bases from J; junction bases left unmatched: 9. Alongside a J-beta primer mix, a sample-barcoded 5' primer served in a second PCR lasting roughly 7 to 11 cycles. TCRdb re-called the 5' RACE reads with MiXCR, one entry per CDR3 protein. Altogether some 890,000 distinct CDR3 sequences are present, 25% to 30% being singletons, with the ten largest covering roughly a tenth. Turning to this clonotype: Its antigen is unknown.

This sample was also put to use in a study of T cells of mothers and their children.

This receptor was obtained from a woman aged 40 to 49 in good health. Input material: blood. The V call is TRBV12-3 or TRBV12-4, the J call TRBJ1-1; 8 bases align to TRBD1. The CDR3 region has the DNA TGTGCCAGCTGCCCAGGGGGCGCCGTCACTGAAGCTTTCTTT. Residues: CASCPGGAVTEAFF.